This TCR beta chain was found in a study of molecular identifiers for immune sequencing clone quantification (dated by TCRdb to 2017 to 2018). Looking at the study overall: For a replicate experiment, the RNA from either approximately 20,000 or 100,000 naive CD8 T cells was divided into five aliquots, and four of those aliquots went on to sequencing. The study was a methods study using CD8 T cells to benchmark molecular-identifier clustering-based TCR repertoire sequencing (MIDCIRS) and TCR RNA copy counting.

Libraries of naive CD8 T cells were built from anywhere between roughly 17,000 and 1,000,000 sorted cells, with 10%, 30% or 50% of the purified RNA used. Naive CD8 T cells, defined as CD8+CD4-CCR7+CD45RA+, were FACS-sorted into RLT Plus buffer on a BD FACSAria II. Detection sensitivity was tested by spiking Jurkat RNA equal to around 11 TCR copies' worth into samples containing about 18,000-1,000,000 naive CD8 T cells. CD8 T cells were enriched with RosetteSep CD8+ T Cell Enrichment Cocktail and Ficoll-Paque, followed by ACK red cell lysis. Receptor amplification or capture employed PCR. Sequencer: Illumina HiSeq 4000. Bulk TCR libraries were prepared as previously described, using TCR primers listed in Table S5. Total RNA was purified with the Qiagen AllPrep DNA/RNA kit. Reads from multiple sequencing runs of the same library were pooled before analysis. The paper's processing steps were these. Reads were retained only if the reads had an exact TCR constant sequence, and the retained reads were trimmed to 150 nt and grouped according to their 12-nt molecular barcodes. Within each barcode group, reads were sub-clustered at a 15% Levenshtein threshold, and quality-weighted consensus sequences were built per RNA molecule. Non-functional sequences were removed, as were lower-count sequences one edit away from another. Based on a fit of two negative binomial distributions, barcode sub-clusters having less than 20% of the maximum read count were discarded. TCRdb itself trimmed the public reads at Q25 with fastp, ran MiXCR and retained productive beta chains. Rows are combined by CDR3 protein, so each entry shows the most common genes and DNA. The V and J calls and clone size are TCRdb's, not the authors'. In all, the sample holds over 600,000 distinct CDR3 sequences, and 15% to 20% of those were seen once. Clones ranked in the top ten supply 0.75% to 0.95% of the sample.

CDR3 length: 14 amino acids, cysteine to phenylalanine. Solely the CDR3 DNA is kept, with 42 bases framed from the first base. The germline V gene (reference sequence) provides CDR1 LNHDA and CDR2 SQIVND. V is trimmed back by 5 bases and J by 4 bases, and the junction contains 5 bases that no gene match accounts for. Study-wide findings and limitations: Even against a background of 750,000 to 1,000,000 naive CD8 T cells, spiked-in Jurkat TCR RNA amounting to a single cell's worth was reported to be detectable. In CMV-specific effector cells, clones with more than 20 RNA copies accounted for over 98% of molecules, whereas in naive cells such clones accounted for under 1%. Identical TCR molecules sharing a barcode could cause highly expanded clone sizes to be underestimated. Without barcode sub-clustering, chimeric consensus sequences inflated TCR diversity; chimeras reached as high as 47%. The naive libraries included spiked-in Jurkat TCR RNA (approximately 11 copies' worth), and this RNA is not part of the donor repertoire. Modeling gave 3 to 3.5 recovered TCR RNA copies per cell versus 8 to 10 by digital PCR, implying approximately 30% capture efficiency.

This clonotype was detected many times. Its antigen remains unidentified. Base quality data are lacking; no much larger clone is found one base away. The receptor chain draws on TRBV19 and TRBJ1-1, with 9 bases matching TRBD1. Sequencing input: naive CD8+ T cells from blood, with Jurkat cell RNA spiked in. The sample's cell subset or site, from its label and the paper: FACS-sorted CD8+CD4-CCR7+CD45RA+ naive T cells. The clonotype was recovered from a human donor in good health. Some libraries in this study had Jurkat cell RNA spiked in. CDR3 loop: CASSPTGGTTEAFF. Read as DNA, the sequence is TGTGCCAGTAGTCCGACAGGGGGGACCACTGAAGCTTTCTTT. Where the CDR3 stops, the reference TRBV19 and TRBJ1-1 genes take over; the full variable domain is DGGITQSPKYLFRKEGQNVTLSCEQNLNHDAMYWYRQDPGQGLRLIYYSQIVNDFQKGDIAEGYSVSREKKESFPLTVTSAQKNPTAFYLCASSPTGGTTEAFFGQGTRLTVV.